Each of the 30 T cell receptor beta chains below was sequenced from the same sample in a study of CD8 T cells in ankylosing spondylitis (dated by TCRdb to 2015 to 2018). Library construction relied on 5' RACE. Data came from an Illumina HiSeq 2500. The public sequencing data were trimmed at Q25 with fastp and processed into clonotypes with MiXCR by TCRdb, which kept only in-frame beta chains. CDR3 protein duplicates are merged, each entry listing the most common genes and DNA. The sample table lists about 280,000 distinct CDR3 sequences, around 18% of them with a count of one. Of the sample, 7.5% to 9.5% is held by the ten largest clones. The source material was blood, either unsorted or a sorted T cell fraction (not recorded which). The receptors were sampled from a male donor with ankylosing spondylitis or in good health (not recorded which).

The chain combines TRBV5-1 with TRBJ1-3, with 7 positions matching TRBD1. The CDR3 runs 15 residues. V trimming: 4 bases; J trimming: 0 bases; junction bases outside the gene matches: 4. The germline V gene encodes CDR1 SGHRS and CDR2 YFSETQ. The CDR3 region is CASSRTGNSGNTIYF. The DNA for the CDR3 is TGCGCCAGCAGCCGGACAGGAAACTCTGGAAACACCATATATTTT.

The chain links TRBV6-1 to TRBJ2-3; TRBD2 aligns across 10 bases. The ends lost 11 bases at V and 6 bases at J; junction bases unmatched: 8. This CDR3 comprises 13 residues. Germline CDR1 reads MNHNS; CDR2 reads SASEGT. CDR3 residues: CAVRLAGVDTQYF. In DNA form, the CDR3 reads TGTGCCGTGCGGCTAGCGGGAGTGGATACGCAGTATTTT.

The chain couples TRBV7-8 to TRBJ2-1, with 7 bases identical to TRBD1. V was clipped by 4 bases and J by 4 bases; unmatched bases: 7. This CDR3 spans 15 amino acids. CDR1 is SGHVS and CDR2 is FQNEAQ in the germline V gene. The CDR3 spells CASSSRQGIYNEQFF. CDR3 bases: TGTGCCAGCAGCTCCAGACAGGGCATATACAATGAGCAGTTCTTC.

V and J are TRBV6-4 and TRBJ2-3, with 8 bases aligning to TRBD2. Trimming cost V 4 bases and J 4 bases; bases outside gene matches: 4. Germline CDR1 MRHNA, CDR2 SNTAGT. The CDR3 is 14 residues long. The CDR3 bases are TGTGCCAGCAGTGCCTCGGGGGGGTCAGATACGCAGTATTTT. As protein: CASSASGGSDTQYF.

This clonotype was seen only a few times. This chain links TRBV5-1 with TRBJ2-1; 12 bases are shared with TRBD2. The CDR3 covers 16 residues. V lost 4 bases to trimming and J lost 2 bases; unmatched junction nucleotides: 4. Germline V gene lookup returns CDR1 SGHRS and CDR2 YFSETQ. The DNA for the CDR3 is TGCGCCAGCAGCCGGACTAGCGGGATTGCCTACAATGAGCAGTTCTTC. Protein sequence: CASSRTSGIAYNEQFF.

V gene TRBV30 combines with J gene TRBJ2-5; tentative D call: TRBD1 (6 bases). CDR3 size: 14 residues. Germline CDR1 and CDR2: GTSNPN and SVGIG (reference sequence). Trimming stripped 1 base from V and 1 base from J, with 10 bases between. CDR3 bases: TGTGCCTGGAGTGCTACAGGGATCCAAGAGACCCAGTACTTC. It translates to CAWSATGIQETQYF.

The genes are TRBV20-1 and TRBJ2-3, with 12 bases lining up with TRBD2. The CDR3 consists of 16 residues. Trimming took 1 base from V and 3 from J; bases not matched to a gene: 5. Germline assignment: CDR1 DFQATT and CDR2 SNEGSKA (reference sequence). The CDR3 DNA follows: TGCAGTGCTAGAGGACTAGCGGGAGCTAGTACAGATACGCAGTATTTT. Protein: CSARGLAGASTDTQYF.

The genes are TRBV4-2 and TRBJ2-5; D not certain. The CDR3 covers 17 residues. V was pared by 0 bases and J by 4 bases, with 18 bases between. Germline lookup yields CDR1 LGHNA and CDR2 YNFKEQ. As DNA, the CDR3 is TGTGCCAGCAGCCAAGAACTAATGGCAGTAGGGCGAGAGACCCAGTACTTC. Translation: CASSQELMAVGRETQYF.

The rearrangement joins TRBV9 to TRBJ1-2, with 8 bases aligning to TRBD1. V lost 4 bases and J lost 6; bases outside the gene matches: 8. The germline gives CDR1 SGDLS, CDR2 YYNGEE. The CDR3 has 14 amino acids. Here the CDR3 reads CASSPRRGLDGYTF. Here the CDR3 DNA reads TGTGCCAGCAGCCCCCGCAGGGGGCTGGATGGCTACACCTTC. The variable domain in full, with the rest retrieved from reference TRBV9 and TRBJ1-2, is DSGVTQTPKHLITATGQRVTLRCSPRSGDLSVYWYQQSLDQGLQFLIQYYNGEERAKGNILERFSAQQFPDLHSELNLSSLELGDSALYFCASSPRRGLDGYTFGSGTRLTVV.

This clonotype was counted a single time. J is TRBJ2-3 and V is TRBV6-5; TRBD2 matches 9 bases. Losses at the gene ends were 6 bases for V and 6 bases for J; bases not matched to a gene: 7. CDR1 is MNHEY, CDR2 SVGAGI, per germline. The CDR3 has 14 residues. This chain's CDR3 is CASSYDSGRDTQYF. DNA of the CDR3: TGTGCCAGCAGCTACGACAGCGGGAGGGATACGCAGTATTTT.

This sequence joins TRBV11-2 and TRBJ2-3; D call uncertain. The CDR3 covers 12 residues. From germline, CDR1 is SGHAT and CDR2 FQNNGV. Trimming stripped 0 bases from V and 8 bases from J, with 6 bases between. The CDR3 sequence: CASSLDPGTQYF. The DNA of the CDR3 is TGTGCCAGCAGCTTAGATCCGGGTACGCAGTATTTT.

The chain employs TRBV5-1 and TRBJ2-5; D might be TRBD1 (6 bases). The germline CDR1 and CDR2 sequences are SGHRS and YFSETQ. Deletions cut 2 bases from V and 2 bases from J, with 13 bases between. This CDR3 contains 15 residues. The CDR3 region is CASSLQGLEQETQYF. CDR3 sequence (DNA): TGCGCCAGCAGCTTACAGGGTCTGGAGCAAGAGACCCAGTACTTC.

This clonotype was found a few times. This chain uses TRBV7-9 with TRBJ1-5, with TRBD1 identical over 12 bases. V was pared by 10 bases and J by 6 bases, with 4 bases of the junction left unmatched. CDR1 is SEHNR and CDR2 is FQNEAQ in the germline V gene (reference sequence). The CDR3 sequence is 13 residues long. CDR3 bases: TGTGCCATCGGGACAGGGGGCAGTCAGCCCCAGCATTTT. It yields the protein CAIGTGGSQPQHF.

This clonotype was picked up many times. The chain is built from TRBV2 and TRBJ2-1; 9 bases match TRBD1. In germline, CDR1 is SNHLY, CDR2 FYNNEI. This CDR3 comprises 15 residues. V was clipped by 5 bases and J by 7 bases; unmatched bases: 9. The CDR3 sequence is CASSTTGGARNEQFF. The CDR3 DNA reads TGTGCCAGCAGTACTACAGGGGGCGCACGTAATGAGCAGTTCTTC.

This clonotype was picked up a small number of times. This chain links TRBV6-1 with TRBJ2-7; TRBD1 matches at 8 bases. Germline V gene lookup returns CDR1 MNHNS and CDR2 SASEGT. The length of the CDR3 is 14 residues. V gave up 6 bases and J gave up 1 base; unmatched junction bases: 5. CDR3 in DNA: TGTGCCAGCAGATTTGGACAGGGATCCTACGAGCAGTACGTC. Its translation: CASRFGQGSYEQYV.

This chain connects TRBV12-3 or TRBV12-4 to TRBJ2-3, with D hard to call. Trimming pared 6 bases from V and 1 base from J, leaving 8 bases between. This CDR3 region has 13 residues. The CDR3 loop is CASRKGGTDTQYF. DNA for the CDR3: TGTGCCAGCAGAAAAGGCGGCACAGATACGCAGTATTTT.

This clonotype was counted between two and nine times. The chain carries TRBV9 and TRBJ2-5; D not certain. The germline CDR1 and CDR2 sequences are SGDLS and YYNGEE. The CDR3 sequence is 13 residues long. V lost 0 bases and J 4 bases, leaving 7 bases between the germline ends. This CDR3 reads CASSVEGLETQYF. The CDR3 DNA follows: TGTGCCAGCAGCGTAGAGGGATTAGAGACCCAGTACTTC.

The CDR3 DNA sequence: TGTGCCAGCAGCGTGCCCGGGACAGGGAGTGAAAAACTGTTTTTT. This translates into CASSVPGTGSEKLFF. The rearrangement uses TRBV12-3 or TRBV12-4 and TRBJ1-4, with 9 bases matching TRBD1. V lost 6 bases to trimming and J lost 7 bases; unmatched junction nucleotides: 9. The CDR3 totals 15 residues.

This clonotype was observed a handful of times. The J gene is TRBJ2-2, the V gene TRBV7-6; TRBD1 might be the D (6 bases). Germline V gene data show CDR1 as SGHVS and CDR2 as FNYEAQ. Trimming stripped 4 bases from V and 5 bases from J, with 11 bases between. This CDR3 has 14 amino acids. CDR3 residues: CASSSNRETGELFF. CDR3 bases: TGTGCCAGCAGCTCGAACAGGGAAACCGGGGAGCTGTTTTTT.

This clonotype was counted many times. The chain recombines TRBV6-1 with TRBJ2-3, with 9 bases matching TRBD2. J was trimmed by 6 bases and V by 5 bases; bases with no gene match: 6. From germline, CDR1 is MNHNS and CDR2 SASEGT. CDR3 length: 14 amino acids. The CDR3 nucleotides are TGTGCCAGCAGTCAATCGCGGGGGGGGGATACGCAGTATTTT. It encodes CASSQSRGGDTQYF.

This clonotype was seen a single time. This may be a read error: a much more frequent sequence differs by one nucleotide. This sequence joins TRBV7-6 and TRBJ1-1; no firm D call. CDR1 and CDR2 from the germline V gene are SGHVS and FNYEAQ. This CDR3 is 12 amino acids long. The CDR3 region is CDSSLLNTAAFF. For the CDR3, the DNA is TGTGACAGCAGCTTACTGAACACTGCAGCTTTCTTT. Drawing the rest from reference TRBV7-6 and TRBJ1-1, the complete variable domain is GAGVSQSPRYKVTKRGQDVALRCDPISGHVSLYWYRQALGQGPEFLTYFNYEAQQDKSGLPNDRFSAERPEGSISTLTIQRTEQRDSAMYRCDSSLLNTAAFFGQGTRLTVV.

This chain links TRBV20-1 with TRBJ2-1; TRBD1 matches 7 bases. The CDR3 extends over 14 amino acids. V lost 6 bases to trimming and J lost 0 bases; unmatched junction nucleotides: 5. Germline V lookup: CDR1 DFQATT, CDR2 SNEGSKA (reference sequence). CDR3 loop: CSAIDRVSYNEQFF. The CDR3 DNA is TGCAGTGCGATCGACAGGGTCTCCTACAATGAGCAGTTCTTC.

The rearrangement uses TRBV5-1 and TRBJ1-1; D possibly corresponds to TRBD1 (5 bases). V was pared by 2 bases and J by 1 base, with 15 bases between. CDR3 length: 16 amino acids. Germline-derived CDR1 and CDR2 are SGHRS and YFSETQ. CDR3 residues: CASSFVPGPRNTEAFF. CDR3 nucleotides: TGCGCCAGCAGCTTCGTCCCGGGACCTAGGAACACTGAAGCTTTCTTT. The variable domain in full, completed from reference TRBV5-1 and TRBJ1-1, reads KAGVTQTPRYLIKTRGQQVTLSCSPISGHRSVSWYQQTPGQGLQFLFEYFSETQRNKGNFPGRFSGRQFSNSRSEMNVSTLELGDSALYLCASSFVPGPRNTEAFFGQGTRLTVV.

The sample holds many counts of this clonotype. The V and J genes are TRBV2 and TRBJ2-4; D is unclear. The V and J ends lost 3 bases and 6 bases respectively, with 12 bases between them. In germline, CDR1 is SNHLY, CDR2 FYNNEI. This CDR3 is 14 amino acids long. This CDR3 is CASSEVYGSNIQYF. The DNA of the CDR3 is TGTGCCAGCAGTGAGGTATATGGCTCAAACATTCAGTACTTC.

The V call is TRBV2, the J call TRBJ1-5; TRBD1 might be the D (6 bases). The CDR3 runs 15 residues. The germline V gene has CDR1 SNHLY and CDR2 FYNNEI. Trimming left V 5 bases short and J 4 bases short, with 15 bases between. CDR3 coding DNA: TGTGCCAGCAGTCCCTTCTATGGACAGAATCAGCCCCAGCATTTT. It specifies CASSPFYGQNQPQHF. The whole variable domain, remainder taken from reference TRBV2 and TRBJ1-5, is EPEVTQTPSHQVTQMGQEVILRCVPISNHLYFYWYRQILGQKVEFLVSFYNNEISEKSEIFDDQFSVERPDGSNFTLKIRSTKLEDSAMYFCASSPFYGQNQPQHFGDGTRLSIL.

The rearrangement uses TRBV5-5 and TRBJ2-1; D is ambiguous. This CDR3 contains 16 residues. In germline, CDR1 is SGHKS, CDR2 YYEKEE (reference sequence). The V and J ends lost 1 base and 0 bases respectively, with 11 bases between them. DNA for the CDR3: TGTGCCAGCAGCTTGATAGCCCCCAGCTCCTACAATGAGCAGTTCTTC. This sequence encodes CASSLIAPSSYNEQFF.

This clonotype was detected many times. This chain links TRBV20-1 with TRBJ2-3; 8 bases fit TRBD2. The length of the CDR3 is 12 residues. J lost 9 bases, V lost 3 bases, and 5 bases had no gene match. In germline, CDR1 is DFQATT, CDR2 SNEGSKA (reference sequence). The CDR3 is CSASGGASTQYF. The CDR3 DNA reads as TGCAGTGCTAGCGGGGGGGCTTCCACGCAGTATTTT.

This clonotype was recorded a few times. The genes are TRBV10-3 and TRBJ2-1; D remains unclear. The CDR3 runs to 13 residues. Germline CDR1 reads ENHRY; CDR2 reads SYGVKD. Trimming removed 8 bases at V and 8 bases at J, with 16 bases between. The CDR3 loop reads CAIWNLGGDEQFF. The CDR3 nucleotides read TGTGCCATCTGGAACCTCGGTGGCGATGAGCAGTTCTTC.

The chain joins TRBV11-2 to TRBJ2-3; 8 bases are a match to TRBD2. Unmatched junction bases numbered 11, after V lost 5 bases and J lost 4 bases. This CDR3 comprises 16 residues. Germline CDR1 is SGHAT and CDR2 is FQNNGV. Written as DNA, the CDR3 is TGTGCCAGCAGCCCGCGGGGACTAGGGAGCGCAGATACGCAGTATTTT. As protein: CASSPRGLGSADTQYF.

This clonotype showed up just a few times. This rearrangement joins TRBV10-3 to TRBJ2-2, with D maybe TRBD2 (5 bases). The germline V gene has CDR1 ENHRY and CDR2 SYGVKD. The germline V and J ends were trimmed by 8 bases and 4 bases, with 14 bases remaining between them. The CDR3 spans 14 residues. The CDR3 here is CAIRGGRSTGELFF. The CDR3 region has the DNA TGTGCCATCCGTGGAGGCCGGAGCACCGGGGAGCTGTTTTTT.